The rows below give T cell receptor beta chains drawn from one sample of a study of blood T cell repertoires in COVID-19. Here immunoSEQ multiplex PCR was the method, and the copy in TCRdb shows in-frame clones only, minus some. The table lists hundreds of thousands of clones, approximately 87% of them singletons. The sequenced material came from PBMCs or T cells enriched from blood (not recorded which). The source of these receptors is a woman aged 45-60 years who had recovered from COVID-19. Both conserved end residues are part of each CDR3. The D gene is left open where the match is weak. Expanded clones get a size class; other rows say once, few or many, or leave the size out.

d_gene: TRBD1
v_gene: TRBV7-9
abundance: NA
j_gene: TRBJ1-4
len: 14
CDR3aa: CASSSGQGREKLFF
CDR3nt: TGTGCCAGCAGCTCCGGACAGGGGAGGGAAAAACTGTTTTTT

d_gene: NA
v_gene: TRBV19
abundance: NA
j_gene: TRBJ1-6
len: 14
CDR3aa: CASSIRGTNSPLHF
CDR3nt: TGTGCCAGTAGTATAAGGGGGACCAATTCACCCCTCCACTTT

d_gene: TRBD1
v_gene: TRBV2
abundance: NA
j_gene: TRBJ1-2
len: 12
CDR3aa: CASRAGGVGYTF
CDR3nt: TGTGCCAGCCGGGCAGGGGGCGTCGGCTACACCTTC

d_gene: TRBD2
v_gene: TRBV6-5
abundance: NA
j_gene: TRBJ2-7
len: 13
CDR3aa: CASSYREGYEQYF
CDR3nt: TGTGCCAGCAGTTACCGGGAGGGGTACGAGCAGTACTTC

d_gene: NA
v_gene: TRBV7-2
abundance: NA
j_gene: TRBJ2-7
len: 15
CDR3aa: CASSPSMGRTYEQYF
CDR3nt: TGTGCCAGCAGCCCCTCAATGGGCAGGACCTACGAGCAGTACTTC

d_gene: NA
v_gene: TRBV30
abundance: NA
j_gene: TRBJ1-1
len: 16
CDR3aa: CAWSVLRGRVRAEAFF
CDR3nt: TGTGCCTGGAGTGTATTGCGGGGGCGGGTTCGGGCTGAAGCTTTCTTT

d_gene: NA
v_gene: TRBV24-1
abundance: NA
j_gene: TRBJ2-7
len: 15
CDR3aa: CATSEWTVVDLTQYF
CDR3nt: TGTGCCACCAGTGAATGGACAGTGGTCGATTTAACGCAGTACTTC

d_gene: NA
v_gene: TRBV9
abundance: NA
j_gene: TRBJ1-2
len: 12
CDR3aa: CASSVTGYGYTF
CDR3nt: TGTGCCAGCAGCGTCACAGGGTATGGCTACACCTTC

d_gene: TRBD2
v_gene: TRBV7-9
abundance: once
j_gene: TRBJ2-1
len: 16
CDR3aa: CASSSSGTSGYNEQFF
CDR3nt: TGTGCCAGCAGCTCTTCCGGGACTAGCGGATACAATGAGCAGTTCTTC

d_gene: TRBD1
v_gene: TRBV6-5
abundance: NA
j_gene: TRBJ2-7
len: 14
CDR3aa: CASSYGTGLVEQYF
CDR3nt: TGTGCCAGCAGTTACGGGACAGGGTTGGTCGAGCAGTACTTC